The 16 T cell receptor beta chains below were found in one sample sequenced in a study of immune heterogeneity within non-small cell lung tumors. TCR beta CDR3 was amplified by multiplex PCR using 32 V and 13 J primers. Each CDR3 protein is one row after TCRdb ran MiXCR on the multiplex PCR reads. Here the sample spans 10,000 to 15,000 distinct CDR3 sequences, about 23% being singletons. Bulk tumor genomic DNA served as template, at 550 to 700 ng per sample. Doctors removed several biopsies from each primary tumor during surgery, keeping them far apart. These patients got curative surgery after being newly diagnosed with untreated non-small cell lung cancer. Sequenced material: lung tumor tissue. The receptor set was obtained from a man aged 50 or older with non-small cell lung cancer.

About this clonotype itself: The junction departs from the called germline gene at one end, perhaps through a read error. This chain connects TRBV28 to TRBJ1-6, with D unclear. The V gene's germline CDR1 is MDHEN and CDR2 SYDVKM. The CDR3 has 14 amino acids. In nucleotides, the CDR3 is TGTGCCAGCAGTTTATCTCCAGATAATTCACCCATCCACTTT. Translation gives CASSLSPDNSPIHF.

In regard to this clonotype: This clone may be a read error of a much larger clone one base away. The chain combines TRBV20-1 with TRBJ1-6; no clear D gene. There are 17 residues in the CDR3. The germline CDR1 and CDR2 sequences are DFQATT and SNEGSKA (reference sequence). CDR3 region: CSARIGGASSYNSTLHF. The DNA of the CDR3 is TGCAGTGCTAGAATCGGCGGCGCCAGCTCCTATAATTCAACCCTCCACTTT.

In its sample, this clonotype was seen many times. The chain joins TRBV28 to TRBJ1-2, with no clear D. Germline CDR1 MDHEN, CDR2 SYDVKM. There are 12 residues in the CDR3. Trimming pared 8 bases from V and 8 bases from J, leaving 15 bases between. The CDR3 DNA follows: TGTGCCAGCGGCGCGTCTCGCCGGGGCTACACCTTC. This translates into CASGASRRGYTF.

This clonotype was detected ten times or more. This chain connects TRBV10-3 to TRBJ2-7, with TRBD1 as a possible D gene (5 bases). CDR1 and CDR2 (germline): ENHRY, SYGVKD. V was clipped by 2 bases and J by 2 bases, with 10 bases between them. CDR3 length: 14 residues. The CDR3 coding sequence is TGTGCCATCAGTGAGGATAGGGGTGCCTACGAGCAGTACTTC. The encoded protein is CAISEDRGAYEQYF.

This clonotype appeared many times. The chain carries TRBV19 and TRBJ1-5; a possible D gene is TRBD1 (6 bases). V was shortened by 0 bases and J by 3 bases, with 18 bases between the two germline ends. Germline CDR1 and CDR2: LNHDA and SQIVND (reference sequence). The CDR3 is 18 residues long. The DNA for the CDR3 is TGTGCCAGTAGTATAGATTACAGAGGGGGTGGGAACAATCAGCCCCAGCATTTT. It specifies CASSIDYRGGGNNQPQHF.

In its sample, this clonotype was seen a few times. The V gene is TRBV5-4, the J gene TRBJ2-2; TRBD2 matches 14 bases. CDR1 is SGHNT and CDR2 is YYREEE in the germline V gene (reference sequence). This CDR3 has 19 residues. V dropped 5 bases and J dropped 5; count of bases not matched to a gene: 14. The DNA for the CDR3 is TGTGCCAGCAGACCTGGACCCGGGACTAGCGGGAGTTTGACCGGGGAGCTGTTTTTT. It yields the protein CASRPGPGTSGSLTGELFF.

The CDR3, as DNA: TGTGCCAGCAGCTTCGAGGCGGGTTTGAAAGGAATGAACACTGAAGCTTTCTTT. This encodes CASSFEAGLKGMNTEAFF. The rearrangement uses TRBV11-2 and TRBJ1-1; D unresolved. The CDR3 consists of 18 residues. The germline CDR1 and CDR2 sequences are SGHAT and FQNNGV. V was cut by 3 bases and J by 0 bases, with 20 bases left in between.

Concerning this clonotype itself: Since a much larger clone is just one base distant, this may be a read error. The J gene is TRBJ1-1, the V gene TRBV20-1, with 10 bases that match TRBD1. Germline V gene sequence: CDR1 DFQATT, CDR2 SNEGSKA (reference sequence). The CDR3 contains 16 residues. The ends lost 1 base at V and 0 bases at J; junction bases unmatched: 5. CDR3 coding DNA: TGCAGTGCTAGAGTGGACAGGGGGAACTTGAACACTGAAGCTTTCTTT. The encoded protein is CSARVDRGNLNTEAFF.

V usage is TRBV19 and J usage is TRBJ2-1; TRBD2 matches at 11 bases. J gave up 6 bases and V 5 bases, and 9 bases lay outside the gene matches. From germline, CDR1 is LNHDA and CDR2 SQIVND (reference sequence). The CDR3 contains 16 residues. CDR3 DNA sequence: TGTGCCAGTAGTTTATCGGTAGCGGGAGGGCTCAATGAGCAGTTCTTC. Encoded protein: CASSLSVAGGLNEQFF.

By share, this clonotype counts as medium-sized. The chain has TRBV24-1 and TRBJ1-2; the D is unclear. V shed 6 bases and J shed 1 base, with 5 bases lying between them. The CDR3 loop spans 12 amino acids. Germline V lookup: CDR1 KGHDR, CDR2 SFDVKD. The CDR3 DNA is TGTGCCACCAGTAAGGGTAACTATGGCTACACCTTC. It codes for CATSKGNYGYTF.

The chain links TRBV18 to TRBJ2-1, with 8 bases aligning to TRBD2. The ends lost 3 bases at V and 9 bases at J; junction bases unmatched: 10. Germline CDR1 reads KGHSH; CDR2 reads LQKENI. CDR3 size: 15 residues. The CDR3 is CASSPPGLADSEQFF. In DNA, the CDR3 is TGTGCCAGCTCACCTCCTGGACTAGCAGACAGTGAGCAGTTCTTC.

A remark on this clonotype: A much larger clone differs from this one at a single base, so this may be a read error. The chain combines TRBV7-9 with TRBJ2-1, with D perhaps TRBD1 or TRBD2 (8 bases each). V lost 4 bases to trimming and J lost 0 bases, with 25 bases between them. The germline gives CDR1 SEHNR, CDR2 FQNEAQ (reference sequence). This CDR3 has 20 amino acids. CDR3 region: CASSSTGGGGRPSSYNEQFF. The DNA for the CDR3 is TGTGCCAGCAGCTCAACAGGGGGAGGCGGGAGGCCCTCCTCCTACAATGAGCAGTTCTTC.

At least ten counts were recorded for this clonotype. The CDR3 spells CASRTTVATNEKLFF. The CDR3 nucleotides read TGTGCCAGCAGGACCACAGTTGCAACTAATGAAAAACTGTTTTTT. This sequence joins TRBV6-1 and TRBJ1-4; no definite D call. CDR1 is MNHNS and CDR2 is SASEGT in the germline V gene. V lost 6 bases, J lost 0 bases, and 11 bases lay in between. This CDR3 region has 15 residues.

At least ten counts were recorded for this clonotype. The CDR3 reads CASRSGTGAETQYF. The CDR3 coding sequence is TGTGCCAGCAGGTCCGGGACAGGGGCAGAGACCCAGTACTTC. The chain links TRBV2 to TRBJ2-5; TRBD1 aligns across 10 bases. Germline loops: CDR1 SNHLY, CDR2 FYNNEI. The CDR3 length is 14 residues. The V gene end was trimmed by 6 bases and the J gene end by 4 bases; junction bases not matched to a gene: 5. Full variable domain (outside the CDR3, taken from reference TRBV2 and TRBJ2-5): EPEVTQTPSHQVTQMGQEVILRCVPISNHLYFYWYRQILGQKVEFLVSFYNNEISEKSEIFDDQFSVERPDGSNFTLKIRSTKLEDSAMYFCASRSGTGAETQYFGPGTRLLVL.

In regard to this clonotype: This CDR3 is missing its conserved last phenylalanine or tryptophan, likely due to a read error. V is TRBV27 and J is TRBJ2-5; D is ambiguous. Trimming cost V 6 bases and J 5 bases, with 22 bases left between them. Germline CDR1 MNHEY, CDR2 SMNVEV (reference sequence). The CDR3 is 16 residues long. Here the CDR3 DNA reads TGTGCCAGCAGCTCCCGTTCATCGGTTGGAAGGGAGACCCAGTACTTA. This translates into CASSSRSSVGRETQYL.

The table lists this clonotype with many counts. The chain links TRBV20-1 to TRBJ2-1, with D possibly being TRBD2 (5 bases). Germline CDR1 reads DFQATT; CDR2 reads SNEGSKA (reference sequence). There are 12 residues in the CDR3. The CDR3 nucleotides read TGCGGCGGACTTAACCCGAACAATGAGCAGTTCTTC. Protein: CGGLNPNNEQFF.